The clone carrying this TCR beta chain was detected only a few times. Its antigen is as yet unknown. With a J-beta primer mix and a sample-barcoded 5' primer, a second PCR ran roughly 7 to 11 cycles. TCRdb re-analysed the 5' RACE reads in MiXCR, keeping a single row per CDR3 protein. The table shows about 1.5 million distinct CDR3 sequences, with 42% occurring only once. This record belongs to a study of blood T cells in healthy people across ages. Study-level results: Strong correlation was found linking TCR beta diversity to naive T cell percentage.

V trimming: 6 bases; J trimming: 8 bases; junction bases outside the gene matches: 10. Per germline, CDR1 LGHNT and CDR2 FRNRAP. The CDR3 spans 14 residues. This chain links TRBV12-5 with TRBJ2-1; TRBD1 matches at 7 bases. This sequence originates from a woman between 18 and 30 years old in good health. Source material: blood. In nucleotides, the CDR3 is TGTGCTAGTGGGCGACAGGGCCTACTGGATGAGCAGTTCTTC. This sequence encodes CASGRQGLLDEQFF.